Each of the 13 T cell receptor beta chains below was sequenced from the same sample in a study of control samples from healthy donors and cancer patients. TCRdb's copy holds only in-frame clones and misses some; the assay was immunoSEQ multiplex PCR. The top ten hold around 5.8% of the sample, which has about 120,000 clones, over 85% seen once. The sequenced sample consisted of blood. The receptors shown here come from a man aged 18 to 30 in good health.

The V and J genes are TRBV5-6 and TRBJ1-1; D call uncertain. The CDR3 runs to 12 residues. V gave up 2 bases and J gave up 4 bases, with 6 bases separating them. Germline CDR1 and CDR2: SGHDT and YYEEEE. CDR3 residues: CASSFKSTEAFF. The CDR3 DNA follows: TGTGCCAGCAGCTTTAAAAGCACTGAAGCTTTCTTT.

The chain couples TRBV2 to TRBJ2-1, with 9 nucleotides matching TRBD1. CDR3 length equals 16 residues. Germline-derived CDR1 and CDR2 are SNHLY and FYNNEI. V was clipped by 6 bases and J by 8 bases; unmatched bases: 14. CDR3 DNA sequence: TGTGCCAGCAGCGTCCGCCGGGACAGGGCTTTGGATGAGCAGTTCTTC. Translating it yields CASSVRRDRALDEQFF.

The chain employs TRBV2 and TRBJ1-2; D is undetermined. The CDR3 has 16 residues. Trimming stripped 2 bases from V and 5 bases from J, with 18 bases between. Germline V gives CDR1 SNHLY, CDR2 FYNNEI. CDR3 nucleotide sequence: TGTGCCAGCAGTGAAAATTTCAGGCAGGCTGGTTATGGCTACACCTTC. Protein product: CASSENFRQAGYGYTF.

This clone was picked up one time. J is TRBJ2-1 and V is TRBV7-3; the D gene is possibly TRBD2 (6 bases). There are 16 residues in the CDR3. V was pared by 5 bases and J by 1 base, with 15 bases between. Per the germline V gene, CDR1 is SGHTA and CDR2 is FQGTGA. CDR3 DNA sequence: TGTGCCAGCAGCCCCAATTTTAGCGGATCCTACAATGAGCAGTTCTTC. Protein sequence: CASSPNFSGSYNEQFF.

The V call is TRBV6-6, the J call TRBJ2-7; 7 nucleotides agree with TRBD1. The junction had 8 bases not matched to a gene; V was cut back by 0 bases and J by 3 bases. The germline V gene encodes CDR1 MNHNY and CDR2 SVGAGI (reference sequence). CDR3 size: 16 residues. CDR3 in DNA: TGTGCCAGCAGTTACTCGACTCCAAGACAGGGCTACGAGCAGTACTTC. Translating gives CASSYSTPRQGYEQYF.

This clone has just a few counts. The V call is TRBV4-1, the J call TRBJ2-3; TRBD1 aligns across 8 bases. Germline CDR1 reads MGHRA; CDR2 reads YSYEKL. J lost 4 bases, V lost 0 bases, and 9 bases had no gene match. The CDR3 totals 17 residues. The CDR3 sequence is CASSQDRGRGPPDTQYF. Written as DNA, the CDR3 is TGCGCCAGCAGCCAAGATAGGGGCAGGGGGCCCCCAGATACGCAGTATTTT.

This chain links TRBV7-2 with TRBJ2-2, with 9 bases fitting TRBD1. V dropped 4 bases and J dropped 4; count of bases not matched to a gene: 7. This CDR3 spans 16 amino acids. Germline lookup yields CDR1 SGHTA and CDR2 FQGNSA. CDR3 bases: TGTGCCAGCAGCTCAGCCGGGACAGGGAGCACCGGGGAGCTGTTTTTT. Residues: CASSSAGTGSTGELFF.

The V gene is TRBV2, the J gene TRBJ2-7; TRBD1 matches at 7 bases. The CDR3 loop spans 14 amino acids. Germline trimming cut 6 bases from V and 6 bases from J; bases unmatched to any gene: 11. Germline CDR1 reads SNHLY; CDR2 reads FYNNEI. For the CDR3, the DNA is TGTGCCAGCAGCCCAACTCGACAGGGTCGCGAGCAGTACTTC. Amino acids: CASSPTRQGREQYF.

This clone was observed a single time. The chain carries TRBV9 and TRBJ2-5, with 8 nucleotides matching TRBD2. Germline-derived CDR1 and CDR2 are SGDLS and YYNGEE. The CDR3 is 14 amino acids. J was trimmed by 4 bases and V by 3 bases; bases with no gene match: 5. The CDR3 bases are TGTGCCAGCAGCGCCGGACTAGCTTCAGAGACCCAGTACTTC. This translates into CASSAGLASETQYF.

This chain uses TRBV5-1 with TRBJ2-7; D is uncertain. Trimming removed 3 bases from V and 3 bases from J, with 4 bases in between. The germline gives CDR1 SGHRS, CDR2 YFSETQ. The CDR3 is 11 residues long. For the CDR3, the DNA is TGCGCCAGCAGCTACAGCTACGAGCAGTACTTC. Translated: CASSYSYEQYF.

The J gene is TRBJ2-1, the V gene TRBV18; no reliable D call. The V gene's germline CDR1 is KGHSH and CDR2 LQKENI. The CDR3 is 11 amino acids. Deletions cut 2 bases from V and 8 bases from J, with 4 bases between. The CDR3 region is CASSPGYEQFF. CDR3 coding DNA: TGTGCCAGCTCACCAGGGTATGAGCAGTTCTTC. Full variable domain (rest looked up from reference TRBV18 and TRBJ2-1): NAGVMQNPRHLVRRRGQEARLRCSPMKGHSHVYWYRQLPEEGLKFMVYLQKENIIDESGMPKERFSAEFPKEGPSILRIQQVVRGDSAAYFCASSPGYEQFFGPGTRLTVL.

This chain joins TRBV19 and TRBJ2-2, with a weak D call TRBD2 (5 bases). In germline, CDR1 is LNHDA, CDR2 SQIVND (reference sequence). The CDR3 has 13 residues. V lost 6 bases to trimming and J lost 4 bases, with 9 bases between them. DNA of the CDR3: TGTGCCAGTAGGGTCCGGGGCACCGGGGAGCTGTTTTTT. Residues: CASRVRGTGELFF.

V and J are TRBV5-1 and TRBJ1-2, with 9 bases identical to TRBD1. The CDR3 runs to 15 residues. V lost 0 bases and J lost 8; bases outside the gene matches: 8. CDR1 is SGHRS, CDR2 YFSETQ, per germline. The CDR3 region has the DNA TGCGCCAGCAGCTTGGAGGGGACAGGGACCGGGGGCTACACCTTC. Protein sequence: CASSLEGTGTGGYTF. Full variable domain (remainder filled in from reference TRBV5-1 and TRBJ1-2): KAGVTQTPRYLIKTRGQQVTLSCSPISGHRSVSWYQQTPGQGLQFLFEYFSETQRNKGNFPGRFSGRQFSNSRSEMNVSTLELGDSALYLCASSLEGTGTGGYTFGSGTRLTVV.